The 16 T cell receptor beta chains presented below share a single source sample, sequenced in a study of blood T cells in healthy people across ages. The use of a sample-barcoded 5' primer and a J-beta primer mix characterized a second PCR of roughly 7 to 12 cycles. Via MiXCR, TCRdb re-called the 5' RACE reads, giving one row per CDR3 protein. This table has some 800,000 distinct CDR3 sequences, roughly 25% appearing once. The data were also submitted as part of a second study, on T cells of mothers and their children.

The sequencing input was blood. The receptors shown here come from a boy younger than 18 in good health.

The chain employs TRBV19 and TRBJ1-2; D possibly corresponds to TRBD1 (5 bases). This CDR3 has 13 amino acids. Germline lookup yields CDR1 LNHDA and CDR2 SQIVND (reference sequence). The germline V and J ends were trimmed by 6 bases and 7 bases, with 15 bases remaining between them. CDR3 sequence (DNA): TGTGCCAGTAGCCAAGGAGGGGCCCCTGGCTACACCTTC. Protein sequence: CASSQGGAPGYTF.

The chain recombines TRBV7-2 with TRBJ2-7; 8 bases line up with TRBD1. In germline, CDR1 is SGHTA, CDR2 FQGNSA. The V gene end was trimmed by 0 bases and the J gene end by 6 bases; junction bases not matched to a gene: 10. CDR3 length: 16 residues. CDR3 DNA sequence: TGTGCCAGCAGCTTAGCGTCGCAGGGGGCTGTTTTCGAGCAGTACTTC. Translation: CASSLASQGAVFEQYF.

This clonotype has a handful of counts. The V call is TRBV29-1, the J call TRBJ2-3, with D unclear. This CDR3 spans 14 amino acids. V was trimmed by 6 bases and J by 0 bases, leaving 13 bases between them. Germline lookup yields CDR1 SQVTM and CDR2 ANQGSEA. The CDR3: CSVPKGMSTDTQYF. Here the CDR3 DNA reads TGCAGCGTCCCCAAAGGGATGAGCACAGATACGCAGTATTTT.

The rearrangement uses TRBV11-2 and TRBJ1-1; 8 nucleotides match TRBD1. The CDR3 extends over 16 amino acids. Germline CDR1 reads SGHAT; CDR2 reads FQNNGV. The junction had 10 bases not matched to a gene; V was cut back by 6 bases and J by 1 base. DNA of the CDR3: TGTGCCAGCAGACCCCTACCCGGACAGGGGAACACTGAAGCTTTCTTT. It codes for CASRPLPGQGNTEAFF.

V and J are TRBV6-5 and TRBJ1-2, with no clear D. The germline CDR1 and CDR2 sequences are MNHEY and SVGAGI. This CDR3 spans 14 amino acids. V was pared by 2 bases and J by 3 bases, with 10 bases between. This CDR3 is CASSYRREDYGYTF. DNA for the CDR3: TGTGCCAGCAGTTACCGAAGAGAAGACTATGGCTACACCTTC.

This clonotype turned up a few times. The V call is TRBV4-1, the J call TRBJ1-1; D not resolved. Deletions cut 0 bases from V and 0 bases from J, with 17 bases between. The CDR3 extends over 18 amino acids. Germline V gives CDR1 MGHRA, CDR2 YSYEKL. The CDR3: CASSQDPRVFGMNTEAFF. The CDR3 DNA sequence: TGCGCCAGCAGCCAAGATCCTAGGGTGTTTGGGATGAACACTGAAGCTTTCTTT.

The chain combines TRBV5-1 with TRBJ2-7; 8 bases are shared with TRBD1. With 4 bases clipped from V and 7 bases from J, the junction kept 10 bases outside the gene matches. The CDR3 length is 14 residues. CDR1 and CDR2 from the germline V gene are SGHRS and YFSETQ. The DNA of the CDR3 is TGCGCCAGCAGCCTGAGGACAGGGCCGCCGGAGCAGTACTTC. Amino acids: CASSLRTGPPEQYF.

The rearrangement links TRBV18 to TRBJ2-3; 9 nucleotides match TRBD2. V gave up 2 bases and J gave up 3 bases; unmatched junction bases: 3. Looked up from germline, CDR1 is KGHSH and CDR2 is LQKENI. The CDR3 totals 15 residues. Here the CDR3 DNA reads TGTGCCAGCTCACCATCTAGCGGGGCAACAGATACGCAGTATTTT. Translating gives CASSPSSGATDTQYF.

The chain joins TRBV20-1 to TRBJ2-6; D unclear. The germline CDR1 and CDR2 sequences are DFQATT and SNEGSKA (reference sequence). Trimming cost V 0 bases and J 0 bases, with 9 bases left between them. CDR3 length equals 16 residues. CDR3 residues: CSARDPASSGANVLTF. CDR3 sequence (DNA): TGCAGTGCTAGAGATCCGGCGTCCTCTGGGGCCAACGTCCTGACTTTC.

This clonotype has more than one count but fewer than ten. The chain couples TRBV20-1 to TRBJ2-1; D perhaps matches TRBD2 (8 bases). Trimming removed 5 bases from V and 6 bases from J, with 17 bases in between. The CDR3 has 14 amino acids. The germline CDR1 and CDR2 sequences are DFQATT and SNEGSKA (reference sequence). The chain's CDR3 is CSAHGRGPFNEQFF. The CDR3 nucleotides are TGCAGTGCTCACGGGAGGGGGCCATTCAATGAGCAGTTCTTC.

The table lists this clonotype with a few counts. The chain combines TRBV5-1 with TRBJ2-3, with D hard to call. The CDR3 is 14 amino acids. Germline V gives CDR1 SGHRS, CDR2 YFSETQ. Trimming removed 4 bases from V and 2 bases from J, with 11 bases in between. This CDR3 is CASSLESPTDTQYF. CDR3 nucleotide sequence: TGCGCCAGCAGCCTCGAGTCGCCCACAGATACGCAGTATTTT.

This rearrangement joins TRBV7-2 to TRBJ2-5, with D possibly matching TRBD2 (6 bases). Judging by the DNA end, TRBJ2-1 fits better; the J call may be wrong. The CDR3 has 16 residues. Looked up from germline, CDR1 is SGHTA and CDR2 is FQGNSA. CDR3 DNA: TGTGCCAGCAGCTTAGTGGCGGGGACGTTTGGCGATGAGCAGTTCTTC. Translation: CASSLVAGTFGDEQFF.

Here the CDR3 DNA reads TGTGCCAGCAGCTTAGGGGGGACTATGAACACTGAAGCTTTCTTT. Its protein is CASSLGGTMNTEAFF. This rearrangement joins TRBV7-2 to TRBJ1-1, with a possible D match to TRBD1 (5 bases). V was clipped by 1 base and J by 0 bases, with 9 bases between them. Germline CDR1 SGHTA, CDR2 FQGNSA. The CDR3 has 15 amino acids.

This clonotype was counted a few times. The chain employs TRBV12-3 or TRBV12-4 and TRBJ1-2; tentative D call: TRBD1 (5 bases). The V and J ends lost 10 bases and 6 bases respectively, with 15 bases between them. The CDR3 consists of 12 residues. CDR3 in amino acids: CANQISGHGYTF. The CDR3 DNA sequence: TGTGCCAATCAAATTTCAGGGCATGGCTACACCTTC.

Only a few counts were recorded for this clonotype. This chain uses TRBV20-1 with TRBJ2-7; D may be TRBD1 or TRBD2 (6 bases each). The CDR3 length is 18 residues. Looked up from germline, CDR1 is DFQATT and CDR2 is SNEGSKA (reference sequence). V was trimmed by 4 bases and J by 2 bases, leaving 27 bases between them. The CDR3 protein is CSAKAPGIGRGGPYEQYF. DNA for the CDR3: TGCAGTGCTAAGGCCCCAGGGATTGGCAGGGGAGGCCCCTACGAGCAGTACTTC.

This clonotype has only a few counts. V and J are TRBV20-1 and TRBJ2-5, with a possible D match to TRBD2 (6 bases). V lost 0 bases and J lost 5, with 13 bases in between. Per germline, CDR1 DFQATT and CDR2 SNEGSKA (reference sequence). CDR3 length: 14 amino acids. This CDR3 reads CSARDRGAGETQYF. The CDR3 nucleotides read TGCAGTGCTAGAGATCGAGGAGCGGGCGAGACCCAGTACTTC.